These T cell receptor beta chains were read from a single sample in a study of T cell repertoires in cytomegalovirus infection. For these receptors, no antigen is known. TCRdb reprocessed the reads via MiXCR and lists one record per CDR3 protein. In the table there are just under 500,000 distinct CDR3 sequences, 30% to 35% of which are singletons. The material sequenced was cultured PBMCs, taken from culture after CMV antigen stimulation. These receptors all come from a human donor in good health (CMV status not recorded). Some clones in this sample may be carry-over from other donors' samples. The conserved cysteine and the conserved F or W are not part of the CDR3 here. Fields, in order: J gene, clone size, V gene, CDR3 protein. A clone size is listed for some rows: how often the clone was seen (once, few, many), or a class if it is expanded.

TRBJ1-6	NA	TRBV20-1	SASAQGSYNSPLH
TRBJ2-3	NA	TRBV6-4	ASNLPTDGGPDTQY
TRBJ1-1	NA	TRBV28	ASSGAGTANTEAF
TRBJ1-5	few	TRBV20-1	SARRQGDQPQH
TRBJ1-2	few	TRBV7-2	ASRDTGTGANYGYT
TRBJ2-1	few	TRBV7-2	ASSFLSAFSEQF
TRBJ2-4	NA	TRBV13	ASSLHRLTKNIQY
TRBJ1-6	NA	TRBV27	ASSSPTSPLH
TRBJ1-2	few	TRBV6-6	ASSDRGQKNYGYT
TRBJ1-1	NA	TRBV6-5	ASSNGMRNTEAF
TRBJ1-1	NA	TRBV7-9	ASSLADLGFSGTEAF
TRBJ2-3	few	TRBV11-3	ASSGDYTDTQY
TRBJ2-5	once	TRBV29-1	SVEGGGSGGGETQY
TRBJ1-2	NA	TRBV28	ASTLSRGRGFA